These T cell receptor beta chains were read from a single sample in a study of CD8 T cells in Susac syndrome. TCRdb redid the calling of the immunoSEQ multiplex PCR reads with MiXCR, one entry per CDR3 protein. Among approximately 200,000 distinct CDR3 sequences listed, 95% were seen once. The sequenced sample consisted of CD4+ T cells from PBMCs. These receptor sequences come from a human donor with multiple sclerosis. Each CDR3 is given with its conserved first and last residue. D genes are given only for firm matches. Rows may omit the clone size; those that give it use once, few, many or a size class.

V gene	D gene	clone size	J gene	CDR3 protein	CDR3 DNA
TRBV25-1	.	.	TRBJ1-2	CASSEDGRLGGYTF	TGTGCCAGCAGTGAGGACGGACGTCTCGGAGGCTACACCTTC
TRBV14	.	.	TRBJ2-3	CASSHGNSLLDTQYF	TGTGCCAGCAGCCACGGGAATTCCCTCTTGGATACGCAGTATTTT
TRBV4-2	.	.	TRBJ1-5	CASSQEWQGISQPQHF	TGTGCCAGCAGCCAAGAGTGGCAGGGGATATCCCAGCCCCAGCATTTT
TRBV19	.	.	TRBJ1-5	CASSIDRSQPQHF	TGTGCCAGTAGTATCGATAGGAGTCAGCCCCAGCATTTT
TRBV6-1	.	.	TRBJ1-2	CASSEEGNHYTF	TGTGCCAGCAGTGAAGAAGGTAACCACTACACCTTC
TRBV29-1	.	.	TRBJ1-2	CSANGGLGGYTF	TGCAGCGCCAACGGGGGGTTGGGCGGCTACACCTTC
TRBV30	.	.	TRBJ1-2	CAWSVEWHGYTF	TGTGCCTGGAGTGTAGAGTGGCACGGCTACACCTTC
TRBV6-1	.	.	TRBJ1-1	CASRPTSMYLERTEAFF	TGTGCCAGCAGGCCAACTTCGATGTATCTTGAGAGGACTGAAGCTTTCTTT
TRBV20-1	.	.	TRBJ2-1	CSVGRNNEQFF	TGCAGTGTAGGTAGGAACAATGAGCAGTTCTTC
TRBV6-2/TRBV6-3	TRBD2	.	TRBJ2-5	CASSSGLAETQYF	TGTGCCAGCAGCTCGGGACTAGCGGAGACCCAGTACTTC
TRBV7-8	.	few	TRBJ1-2	CASSLAVNYGYTF	TGTGCCAGCAGCTTAGCTGTTAACTATGGCTACACCTTC
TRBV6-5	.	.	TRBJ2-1	CASSYSRGPYNEQFF	TGTGCCAGCAGTTACTCGAGGGGCCCCTACAATGAGCAGTTCTTC
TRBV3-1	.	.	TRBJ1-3	CASSQEWGIGNTIYF	TGTGCCAGCAGCCAAGAGTGGGGGATTGGAAACACCATATATTTT
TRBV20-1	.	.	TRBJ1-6	CSAAVETAGPLHF	TGCAGTGCTGCCGTTGAGACAGCGGGACCCCTCCACTTT
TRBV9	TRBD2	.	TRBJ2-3	CASSLGLAGVGYTDTQYF	TGTGCCAGCAGCCTTGGACTAGCGGGGGTAGGGTACACAGATACGCAGTATTTT
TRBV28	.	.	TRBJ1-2	CASTLDGGNYGYTF	TGTGCCAGCACTCTGGATGGGGGCAACTATGGCTACACCTTC
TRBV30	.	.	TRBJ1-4	CAWSVKGIGEKLFF	TGTGCCTGGAGTGTCAAAGGGATCGGGGAAAAACTGTTTTTT
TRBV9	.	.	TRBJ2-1	CASSVVGSAGADEQFF	TGTGCCAGCAGCGTAGTAGGTTCGGCGGGGGCCGATGAGCAGTTCTTC
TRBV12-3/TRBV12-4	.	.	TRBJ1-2	CASSFGQTDGYTF	TGTGCCAGCAGTTTTGGGCAGACCGATGGCTACACCTTC
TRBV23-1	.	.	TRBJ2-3	CASRSFNTQYF	TGCGCCAGCCGCAGTTTTAATACGCAGTATTTT
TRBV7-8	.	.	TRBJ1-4	CASSSTRGPPDEKLFF	TGTGCCAGCAGCTCGACCCGTGGGCCCCCGGATGAAAAACTGTTTTTT
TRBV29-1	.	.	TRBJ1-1	CSVSIGGVATEAFF	TGCAGCGTGTCCATCGGGGGGGTGGCCACTGAAGCTTTCTTT
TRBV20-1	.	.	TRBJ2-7	CSARHSGTSSYEQYF	TGCAGTGCTAGGCACTCCGGGACAAGCTCCTACGAGCAGTACTTC
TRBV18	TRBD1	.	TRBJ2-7	CASSDTQGNYEQYF	TGTGCCAGCTCAGACACACAGGGGAACTACGAGCAGTACTTC
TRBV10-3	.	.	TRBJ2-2	CAIRGTNTGELFF	TGTGCCATCAGAGGCACGAACACCGGGGAGCTGTTTTTT
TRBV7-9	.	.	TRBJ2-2	CASSLRDLNTGELFF	TGTGCCAGCAGCCTCCGGGACCTCAACACCGGGGAGCTGTTTTTT
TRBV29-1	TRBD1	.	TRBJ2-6	CSVDSPGGFSGANVLTF	TGCAGCGTTGACAGTCCAGGGGGCTTTTCTGGGGCCAACGTCCTGACTTTC
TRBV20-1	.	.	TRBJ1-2	CSVSGRAVDYGYTF	TGCAGTGTCAGCGGCAGGGCGGTGGACTATGGCTACACCTTC
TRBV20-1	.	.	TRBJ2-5	CSARDNRPGETQYF	TGCAGTGCTAGAGATAACAGGCCTGGGGAGACCCAGTACTTC
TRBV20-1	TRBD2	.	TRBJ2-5	CSARELPTSGQETQYF	TGCAGTGCTAGAGAACTACCGACTAGCGGACAAGAGACCCAGTACTTC
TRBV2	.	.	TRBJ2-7	CASSEGTSEWYF	TGTGCCAGCAGTGAAGGGACCTCCGAGTGGTACTTC
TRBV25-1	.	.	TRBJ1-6	CASSSLGGSPLHF	TGTGCCAGCAGTAGCCTGGGGGGATCACCCCTCCACTTT
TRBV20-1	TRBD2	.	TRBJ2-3	CSARAGGVDTQYF	TGCAGTGCTAGAGCGGGGGGGGTAGATACGCAGTATTTT
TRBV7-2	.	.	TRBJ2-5	CASRSRRDAETQYF	TGTGCCAGCAGATCCCGCCGGGACGCGGAGACCCAGTACTTC
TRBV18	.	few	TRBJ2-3	CASSPPGTDTQYF	TGTGCCAGCTCACCACCCGGGACAGATACGCAGTATTTT
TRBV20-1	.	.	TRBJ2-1	CSARETGGRNEQFF	TGCAGTGCTAGAGAGACCGGGGGGCGCAATGAGCAGTTCTTC
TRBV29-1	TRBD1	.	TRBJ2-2	CSVQSGQELSGELFF	TGCAGCGTGCAGTCGGGACAGGAATTATCCGGGGAGCTGTTTTTT
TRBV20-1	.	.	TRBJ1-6	CSALVSYNSPLHF	TGCAGTGCCTTGGTGTCCTATAATTCACCCCTCCACTTT
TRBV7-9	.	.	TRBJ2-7	CASSRSGGGGIDEQYF	TGTGCCAGCAGCCGTTCGGGAGGGGGCGGAATCGACGAGCAGTACTTC
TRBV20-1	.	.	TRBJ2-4	CSASPAENIQYF	TGCAGTGCTTCCCCGGCGGAAAACATTCAGTACTTC
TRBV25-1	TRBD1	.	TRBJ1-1	CASSQQGRKYTEAFF	TGTGCCAGCAGCCAACAGGGGCGGAAATACACTGAAGCTTTCTTT
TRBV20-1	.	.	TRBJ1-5	CSAYMGNQPQHF	TGCAGTGCTTATATGGGCAATCAGCCCCAGCATTTT
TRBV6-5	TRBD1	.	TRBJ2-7	CASRGQGTYEQYF	TGTGCCAGCAGGGGACAGGGAACCTACGAGCAGTACTTC
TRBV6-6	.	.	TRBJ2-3	CASSYHNTDTQYF	TGTGCCAGCAGTTACCATAACACAGATACGCAGTATTTT
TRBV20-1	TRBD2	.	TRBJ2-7	CSAKTSGGGYEQYF	TGCAGTGCTAAGACTAGCGGGGGGGGCTACGAGCAGTACTTC
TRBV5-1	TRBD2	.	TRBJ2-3	CASSPGASGATDTQYF	TGCGCCAGCAGCCCAGGCGCTAGCGGGGCCACAGATACGCAGTATTTT
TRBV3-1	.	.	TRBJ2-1	CASSQVTGAIEQFF	TGTGCCAGCAGCCAAGTCACGGGGGCGATTGAGCAGTTCTTC
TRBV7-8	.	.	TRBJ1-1	CASSPYSENTEAFF	TGTGCCAGCAGCCCTTACAGCGAGAACACTGAAGCTTTCTTT
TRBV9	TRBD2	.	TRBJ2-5	CASSVGTSGAETQYF	TGTGCCAGCAGCGTAGGGACTAGCGGGGCGGAGACCCAGTACTTC
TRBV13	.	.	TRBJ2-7	CASSLTLYEQYF	TGTGCCAGCAGCTTGACCCTTTACGAGCAGTACTTC